The T cell receptor (beta chain) under discussion was sequenced for a study of cytomegalovirus exposure and HLA in healthy donors (dated by TCRdb to the late 2010s). Regarding the study in general: An earlier analysis of some 550 of the donors reported 250 to 300 Gb of sequence data and 117 million unique TCR beta sequences from 150 million to 200 million T cells. An early release that covered about 600 HLA-typed donors contained approximately 300 gigabases of sequencing data and 65 million to 100 million unique TCR sequences. Of the 350 to 400 genotyped donors, about 84% fell in the genetic ancestry cluster associated with self-reported Caucasian donors. The study aimed to test whether signatures of past pathogen exposure could be identified by cataloging public T cell receptors. The study profiled the T cell repertoires of about 640 subjects by immunosequencing and related them to cytomegalovirus serostatus. A separate validation cohort of over a hundred different subjects was used in addition to the 666-subject first cohort. High-throughput TCR immunosequencing, statistical association of individual TCRs with disease status, and machine learning were combined to predict cytomegalovirus infection status. A later analysis re-analyzed previously published TCR beta repertoires from 666 donors and added high-resolution HLA genotyping to study TCR occurrence patterns. Rather than using new phenotypic data, the later analysis identified candidate immune exposures from TCR beta sequences and from how often those sequences occurred across donors. An earlier analysis of around 540 of the donors applied high-throughput TCR beta sequencing to assess whether each TCR beta V gene segment acted as functional or pseudogenic. Donor age, sex, ethnicity and CMV serostatus were compiled alongside the repertoire data. Genome-wide SNP genotypes for about three fifths of the roughly 670 donors were used in a later genetic analysis, which treated that subset as a discovery cohort. Every repertoire in the discovery cohort had been generated on one and the same sequencing platform. Class I and class II HLA loci were covered by the typing at four-digit resolution. Typing coverage differed by locus: A, B, C, DRB1 and DQB1 were typed in roughly 620-630 donors, DQA1 in roughly 510, DPA1 in some 600, and DPB1 in just under 490. Roughly 5 DR-DQ haplotypes were handled as single units for association and clustering because linkage in the cohort was strong. On average, approximately 250,000 unique TCR beta nucleotide sequences were sequenced per donor among 398 genotyped donors of the cohort, with about 17% of those sequences being non-productive. What the authors observed across the whole study: Linkage disequilibrium might explain the correlated functional status among segregating V segments, but an unknown experimental factor could not be ruled out. In a later analysis, HLA-associated TCR beta chains were found to be more clonally expanded and to have lower generation probabilities than equally common non-associated chains. At a false discovery rate of 0.05, a later analysis linked fewer than 20,000 TCR beta sequences to specific HLA alleles. The classifier was reported to diagnose cytomegalovirus status with high specificity and sensitivity in both the original and validation cohorts. When HLA alleles, especially DR and DQ, strongly co-occurred, TCR associations were difficult to assign to individual alleles. In an earlier analysis of fewer than 700 of the donors, most TCR beta V segments appeared in productive rearrangements about 87% or about 30% of the time, broadly matching IMGT annotations. According to a later genetic analysis, donors in an Asian-associated ancestry cluster had fewer N-insertions in productive TCRs than the approximately 690-donor mean. In this cohort, only TCR beta chains were sequenced, and detectable features were limited by the absence of alpha or paired-chain data. In vitro tests confirmed that three of the cytomegalovirus-associated TCR beta chains recognize cytomegalovirus antigens. A further reported finding was that TCR beta sequences accurately predicted the HLA-A and HLA-B alleles for most subjects in the first cohort. In a later analysis, TCR association rates were found to vary across HLA loci, with the most associated TCRs seen for DRB1 alleles and the fewest for HLA-C alleles. A cluster of highly shared sequence variants was judged likely to be a technical artifact of the sequencing pipeline. While some public TCRs were present in many individuals, most TCR sequences turned up only very rarely across donors. In a later analysis, most CMV-associated TCR beta chains were found to appear HLA-restricted, with HLA associations seemingly driven largely by CMV exposure. HLA typing was unavailable for some donors at each locus, so association tests used only the typed subset. Around 16 rarely observed V segments, including chromosome 9 orphons, were excluded from the earlier analysis of several hundred of the donors because counts were too low. CMV serostatus was the only immune exposure information available for the cohort. Presence/absence analyses assumed roughly uniform sequencing depth across donors, an assumption that may not hold. The authors suggested that the approach could potentially be extended to other disease states and immunological phenotypes. Several of the top co-occurrence clusters appeared to be linked to parvovirus B19, influenza, CMV and Epstein-Barr virus, according to a later analysis. A later genetic analysis associated a missense DCLRE1C variant with V-gene and J-gene trimming of TCR beta chains, and an independent cohort replicated the association. In the study, around 150 TCR beta chains were listed as associated with cytomegalovirus.

This clone was observed a single time. Its antigen is still unknown. The input lacks base qualities; no much larger clone sits a single base away. The library was produced with the immunoSEQ multiplex PCR assay. The multiplex PCR relied on a mix of 60 forward primers for TCR Vbeta segments and 13 reverse primers for TCR Jbeta segments. Amplification of the CDR3 region of rearranged TCR beta genes was performed with a multiplex PCR assay on genomic DNA. Amplified TCR beta libraries were sequenced as 87-base-pair reads on the Illumina HiSeq System. Processing in the source paper ran as follows. A later analysis tallied 75 million to 85 million unique TCR beta chains across the approximately 670 repertoires, and approximately 12 million of those chains were shared by two or more donors. Raw reads were error-corrected and collapsed into unique sequences by a nearest-neighbor algorithm in which closely related sequences were merged to remove PCR and sequencing errors. V, D and J gene segments were assigned by aligning CDR3 sequences to IMGT reference sequences. For a sequence to be retained, at least a six-nucleotide match to both a V gene segment and a J gene segment was required. A rearrangement counted as productive if the CDR3 had no stop codons and remained in frame with V and J, and every other rearrangement counted as non-productive. Following IMGT convention, CDR3 was defined as the stretch from the second conserved V-encoded cysteine up to the conserved J-encoded phenylalanine. The earlier analysis of about 590 of the donors excluded sequences that lacked an unambiguous match to a single V gene segment. In an earlier analysis of more than 500 of the donors, a V segment was called functional when productive rearrangements were above 56.7%, and segregating when the standard deviation between donors exceeded 5%. A statistical classification framework was built for diagnosing cytomegalovirus status from the catalog of TCR beta chain sequences. In a later analysis, V and J genes were assigned by comparing TCR nucleotide sequences against IMGT/GENE-DB human TR gene sequences. The TCRdist pipeline was used in a later analysis to assign CDR3 sequences and most-parsimonious VDJ recombination scenarios. In a later analysis, every TCR beta chain was defined by the combination of its CDR3 amino acid sequence and its V-gene family, and reads without a unique V-gene family were dropped. To address suspected cross-contamination and a sequencing artifact, a later analysis removed several hundred highly shared, low-generation-probability nucleotide sequences. For each public chain, a later analysis derived a clonal expansion index from normalized ranks of inferred template counts within each repertoire. In a later analysis, generation probabilities were computed with a VDJ recombination model fitted to out-of-frame rearrangements, and the resulting probabilities were checked against IGoR. In a later analysis, TCR-TCR, TCR-HLA and TCR-CMV co-occurrence was scored with hypergeometric tests, and a repertoire-size bias correction was applied to TCR pairs. In a later analysis, false discovery rates were estimated by permuting HLA or CMV assignments 20 times. A later analysis grouped co-occurring TCRs with DBSCAN, adding TCRdist sequence similarity when clustering within HLA-allele-positive subsets. For co-occurrence clustering, repertoires with fewer than 30,000 or more than 120,000 public chains were excluded, along with roughly 5 repertoires with anomalous nucleotide sharing. Drawn from immuneACCESS, this table holds only the in-frame rearrangements with V and J called that TCRdb kept. Clones are partly lost; checked studies trace under half to an unresolved V gene and leave the rest unexplained. V and J calls and clone size are given by that table; D and trimming were obtained from the DNA. Here the sample has 150,000 or so clones; around 84% occur a single time. The ten largest clones add up to approximately 5.6% of the sample.

The cohort comprised approximately 700 healthy bone marrow donors. At the time of sampling, all cohort members were nominally healthy, though unrecorded immune exposures were likely present. The donor tested CMV seropositive and was one of the 289 seropositive cohort members. Every donor gave a peripheral blood sample, and the peripheral blood mononuclear cells from that sample were used for TCR beta sequencing. Genomic DNA extraction from the blood cell samples was performed with the Qiagen DNeasy Blood Extraction Kit. Source material: PBMCs. This sequence was found in a woman in her forties in good health and CMV-seropositive.

CDR3 region: CASSLAGGGNEQFF. The DNA reads TGTGCCAGCAGCTTAGCGGGAGGGGGGAATGAGCAGTTCTTC. The sequence joins TRBV7-9 to TRBJ2-1; tentative D gene TRBD2, with 7 bases matching. For CDR1 and CDR2, the germline V gene (reference sequence) lists SEHNR and FQNEAQ. CDR3 length: 14 amino acids, cysteine to phenylalanine. Of all the DNA, just the CDR3 is kept, 42 bases in frame from base 1. Trimming takes 0 bases from V and 7 bases from J, and the germline ends sit 10 bases apart. This CDR3, with the reference TRBV7-9 and TRBJ2-1 proteins standing in past its ends, gives the full variable domain DTGVSQNPRHKITKRGQNVTFRCDPISEHNRLYWYRQTLGQGPEFLTYFQNEAQLEKSRLLSDRFSAERPKGSFSTLEIQRTEQGDSAMYLCASSLAGGGNEQFFGPGTRLTVL.